This is a list of T cell receptor beta chains from one sample in a study of T cells in Graves' hyperthyroidism and ophthalmopathy. TCRdb reprocessed the multiplex PCR reads with MiXCR, giving one entry per CDR3 protein. This sample yields 450,000 to 500,000 distinct CDR3 sequences, of which under 25% are seen a single time; about 53% belongs to the top ten. Sequencing used blood. The receptors originated from a woman in her seventies with Graves' ophthalmopathy. The conserved cysteine and the conserved F or W are not part of the CDR3 here. The order of the fields is CDR3 length, V gene, J gene, CDR3 protein.

cdr3_length: 15; v_call: TRBV7-9; j_call: TRBJ2-1; cdr3_aa: ASSSTGLAGIYNEQF
cdr3_length: 13; v_call: TRBV4-1; j_call: TRBJ2-2; cdr3_aa: ASSQGTKGSGELF
cdr3_length: 14; v_call: TRBV5-1; j_call: TRBJ2-1; cdr3_aa: ASRDGTGGLGNEQF
cdr3_length: 13; v_call: TRBV25-1; j_call: TRBJ2-7; cdr3_aa: ASSATGAVLWEQY
cdr3_length: 11; v_call: TRBV10-3; j_call: TRBJ2-7; cdr3_aa: AIGTEIRGEQY
cdr3_length: 11; v_call: TRBV6-6; j_call: TRBJ1-1; cdr3_aa: ASSYSPGYGTF
cdr3_length: 12; v_call: TRBV7-2; j_call: TRBJ2-3; cdr3_aa: ASSLPPRTDTQY
cdr3_length: 11; v_call: TRBV2; j_call: TRBJ2-7; cdr3_aa: ASSSLQGNEQY
cdr3_length: 14; v_call: TRBV11-2; j_call: TRBJ2-1; cdr3_aa: ASSPRTGSSYNEQF
cdr3_length: 11; v_call: TRBV30; j_call: TRBJ2-7; cdr3_aa: AWSGTGFYEQY
cdr3_length: 11; v_call: TRBV20-1; j_call: TRBJ2-7; cdr3_aa: SARGARSYEQY
cdr3_length: 12; v_call: TRBV9; j_call: TRBJ2-7; cdr3_aa: ASNSGDLGREQY
cdr3_length: 13; v_call: TRBV5-6; j_call: TRBJ2-7; cdr3_aa: ASSLPSGSLNEQY
cdr3_length: 13; v_call: TRBV11-2; j_call: TRBJ2-1; cdr3_aa: ASSLQGTPYNEQF
cdr3_length: 16; v_call: TRBV2; j_call: TRBJ2-7; cdr3_aa: ASKADYGLADKVGEQY
cdr3_length: 13; v_call: TRBV28; j_call: TRBJ2-7; cdr3_aa: ASKVGGSGSYEQY
cdr3_length: 12; v_call: TRBV20-1; j_call: TRBJ1-5; cdr3_aa: SASPGQGATPQH
cdr3_length: 12; v_call: TRBV3-1; j_call: TRBJ1-4; cdr3_aa: ASSQGLVGEKLF
cdr3_length: 11; v_call: TRBV6-1; j_call: TRBJ1-2; cdr3_aa: ASSDRSNYGYT
cdr3_length: 14; v_call: TRBV6-1; j_call: TRBJ1-6; cdr3_aa: ASSPRGTELNSPLH
cdr3_length: 11; v_call: TRBV28; j_call: TRBJ1-2; cdr3_aa: ASSWGQGASYT
cdr3_length: 13; v_call: TRBV6-2/TRBV6-3; j_call: TRBJ1-2; cdr3_aa: ASSTGQTNLRGYT
cdr3_length: 13; v_call: TRBV6-1; j_call: TRBJ2-7; cdr3_aa: ASSEERHRAYEQY
cdr3_length: 14; v_call: TRBV15; j_call: TRBJ1-4; cdr3_aa: ATSRDRQSTDGKLF
cdr3_length: 13; v_call: TRBV11-2; j_call: TRBJ2-7; cdr3_aa: ASSLDRASLYEQY
cdr3_length: 12; v_call: TRBV5-1; j_call: TRBJ2-7; cdr3_aa: ASSPGTLTYEQY
cdr3_length: 14; v_call: TRBV3-1; j_call: TRBJ1-5; cdr3_aa: ASSQSGTGGLEPQH
cdr3_length: 13; v_call: TRBV20-1; j_call: TRBJ1-1; cdr3_aa: SAKVAGAMNTEAF
cdr3_length: 13; v_call: TRBV24-1; j_call: TRBJ2-1; cdr3_aa: ATSDQGTFSSEQF
cdr3_length: 12; v_call: TRBV12-3/TRBV12-4; j_call: TRBJ2-7; cdr3_aa: ASRKTGWSYEQY
cdr3_length: 12; v_call: TRBV15; j_call: TRBJ2-7; cdr3_aa: ATSTRQGSNEQY
cdr3_length: 13; v_call: TRBV24-1; j_call: TRBJ1-4; cdr3_aa: ATSDSGTANEKLF
cdr3_length: 15; v_call: TRBV19; j_call: TRBJ2-7; cdr3_aa: ASSMKREWAEIYEQY
cdr3_length: 16; v_call: TRBV12-3/TRBV12-4; j_call: TRBJ1-1; cdr3_aa: ASSRGAALRQSFTEAF
cdr3_length: 12; v_call: TRBV18; j_call: TRBJ1-2; cdr3_aa: ASSPVTEYYGYT
cdr3_length: 12; v_call: TRBV7-2; j_call: TRBJ2-7; cdr3_aa: ASSFGGGSYEQY
cdr3_length: 12; v_call: TRBV2; j_call: TRBJ1-1; cdr3_aa: AKQASYLNTEAF
cdr3_length: 11; v_call: TRBV27; j_call: TRBJ1-1; cdr3_aa: ASSNRGVSEAF
cdr3_length: 12; v_call: TRBV5-1; j_call: TRBJ2-1; cdr3_aa: ASSLEIAGAEQF
cdr3_length: 12; v_call: TRBV30; j_call: TRBJ2-1; cdr3_aa: AWSQGLEEDEQF
cdr3_length: 16; v_call: TRBV27; j_call: TRBJ2-1; cdr3_aa: ASSRYGTSGRGYNEQF
cdr3_length: 12; v_call: TRBV5-1; j_call: TRBJ2-7; cdr3_aa: ASSPWDRYYEQY
cdr3_length: 13; v_call: TRBV12-3/TRBV12-4; j_call: TRBJ2-6; cdr3_aa: ASSSRGLGANVLT
cdr3_length: 13; v_call: TRBV24-1; j_call: TRBJ1-2; cdr3_aa: ATSDADSNNYGYT
cdr3_length: 11; v_call: TRBV20-1; j_call: TRBJ2-1; cdr3_aa: SANGRAKDEQF
cdr3_length: 12; v_call: TRBV9; j_call: TRBJ2-1; cdr3_aa: ASSVAGRVHEQF
cdr3_length: 10; v_call: TRBV9; j_call: TRBJ2-5; cdr3_aa: ASSPGSSFQY
cdr3_length: 11; v_call: TRBV29-1; j_call: TRBJ2-2; cdr3_aa: SVGRSNTGELF